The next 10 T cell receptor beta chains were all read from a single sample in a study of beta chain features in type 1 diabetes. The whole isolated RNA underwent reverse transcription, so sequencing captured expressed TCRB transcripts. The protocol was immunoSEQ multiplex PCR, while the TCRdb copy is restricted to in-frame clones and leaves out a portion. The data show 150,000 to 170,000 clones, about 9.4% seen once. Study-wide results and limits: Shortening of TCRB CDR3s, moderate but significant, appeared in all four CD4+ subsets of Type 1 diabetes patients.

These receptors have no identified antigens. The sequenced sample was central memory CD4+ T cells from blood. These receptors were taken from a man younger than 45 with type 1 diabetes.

The CDR3, as DNA: TGTGCCAGTATGGGGACAGTGGGGATTCAGTACTTC. Translating gives CASMGTVGIQYF. The chain carries TRBV19 and TRBJ2-4; 7 nucleotides agree with TRBD1. Germline trimming cut 7 bases from V and 10 bases from J; bases unmatched to any gene: 7. Per the germline V gene, CDR1 is LNHDA and CDR2 is SQIVND (reference sequence). There are 12 residues in the CDR3.

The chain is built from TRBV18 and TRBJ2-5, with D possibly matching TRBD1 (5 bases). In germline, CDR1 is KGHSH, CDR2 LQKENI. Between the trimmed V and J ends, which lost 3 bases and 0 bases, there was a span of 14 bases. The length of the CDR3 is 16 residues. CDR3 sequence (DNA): TGTGCCAGCTCACCGCCTACAGACAGATACCAAGAGACCCAGTACTTC. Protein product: CASSPPTDRYQETQYF.

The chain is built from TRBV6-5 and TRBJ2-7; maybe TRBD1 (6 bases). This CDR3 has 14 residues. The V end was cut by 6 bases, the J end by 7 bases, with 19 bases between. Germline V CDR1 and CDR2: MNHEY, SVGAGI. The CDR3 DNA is TGTGCCAGCAGCTCCGGGACACCCTTTAGGGAGCAGTACTTC. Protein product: CASSSGTPFREQYF.

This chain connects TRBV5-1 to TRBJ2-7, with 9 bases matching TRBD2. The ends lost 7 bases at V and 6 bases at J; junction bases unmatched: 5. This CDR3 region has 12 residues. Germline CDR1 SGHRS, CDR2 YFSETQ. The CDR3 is CASGNSGSEQYF. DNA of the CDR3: TGCGCCAGCGGCAATAGCGGGAGCGAGCAGTACTTC.

Written as DNA, the CDR3 is TGTGCCAGCAGCCCACAGGGGGTTGCTGGAAACACCATATATTTT. The encoded protein is CASSPQGVAGNTIYF. This chain connects TRBV7-9 to TRBJ1-3; 8 bases line up with TRBD1. This CDR3 is 15 amino acids long. CDR1 SEHNR and CDR2 FQNEAQ come from the germline V gene (reference sequence). The junction had 5 bases not matched to a gene; V was cut back by 5 bases and J by 2 bases.

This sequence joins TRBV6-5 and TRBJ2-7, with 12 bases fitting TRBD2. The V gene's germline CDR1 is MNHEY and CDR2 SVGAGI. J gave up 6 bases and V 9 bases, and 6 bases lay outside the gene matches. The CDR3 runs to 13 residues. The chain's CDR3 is CASWGLAGSEQYF. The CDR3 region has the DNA TGTGCCAGTTGGGGACTAGCGGGCTCCGAGCAGTACTTC.

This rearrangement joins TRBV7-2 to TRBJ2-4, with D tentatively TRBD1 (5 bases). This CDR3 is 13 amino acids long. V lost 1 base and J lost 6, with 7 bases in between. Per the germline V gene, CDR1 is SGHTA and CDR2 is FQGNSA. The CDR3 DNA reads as TGTGCCAGCAGCTTAGTGCAGGGAAACATTCAGTACTTC. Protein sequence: CASSLVQGNIQYF. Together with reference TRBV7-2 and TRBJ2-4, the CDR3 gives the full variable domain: GAGVSQSPSNKVTEKGKDVELRCDPISGHTALYWYRQSLGQGLEFLIYFQGNSAPDKSGLPSDRFSAERTGGSVSTLTIQRTQQEDSAVYLCASSLVQGNIQYFGAGTRLSVL.

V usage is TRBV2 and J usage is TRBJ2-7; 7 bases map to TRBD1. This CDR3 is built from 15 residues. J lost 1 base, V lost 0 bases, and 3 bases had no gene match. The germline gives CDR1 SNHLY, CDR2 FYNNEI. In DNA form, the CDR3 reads TGTGCCAGCAGTGAAGCGGGCAGGGGGTCCTACGAGCAGTACTTC. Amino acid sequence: CASSEAGRGSYEQYF. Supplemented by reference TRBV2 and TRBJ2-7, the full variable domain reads EPEVTQTPSHQVTQMGQEVILRCVPISNHLYFYWYRQILGQKVEFLVSFYNNEISEKSEIFDDQFSVERPDGSNFTLKIRSTKLEDSAMYFCASSEAGRGSYEQYFGPGTRLTVT.

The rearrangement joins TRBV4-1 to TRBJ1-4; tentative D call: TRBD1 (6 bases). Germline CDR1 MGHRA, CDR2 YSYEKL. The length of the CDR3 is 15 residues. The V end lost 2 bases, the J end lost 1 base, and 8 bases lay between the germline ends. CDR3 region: CASSQRGGTNEKLFF. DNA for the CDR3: TGCGCCAGCAGCCAACGAGGGGGAACTAATGAAAAACTGTTTTTT.

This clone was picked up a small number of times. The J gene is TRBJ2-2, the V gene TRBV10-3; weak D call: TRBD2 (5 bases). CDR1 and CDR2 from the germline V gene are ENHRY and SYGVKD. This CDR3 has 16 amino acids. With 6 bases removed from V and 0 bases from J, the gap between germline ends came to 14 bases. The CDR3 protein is CAISKLETANTGELFF. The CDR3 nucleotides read TGTGCCATCAGCAAACTAGAGACCGCGAACACCGGGGAGCTGTTTTTT.